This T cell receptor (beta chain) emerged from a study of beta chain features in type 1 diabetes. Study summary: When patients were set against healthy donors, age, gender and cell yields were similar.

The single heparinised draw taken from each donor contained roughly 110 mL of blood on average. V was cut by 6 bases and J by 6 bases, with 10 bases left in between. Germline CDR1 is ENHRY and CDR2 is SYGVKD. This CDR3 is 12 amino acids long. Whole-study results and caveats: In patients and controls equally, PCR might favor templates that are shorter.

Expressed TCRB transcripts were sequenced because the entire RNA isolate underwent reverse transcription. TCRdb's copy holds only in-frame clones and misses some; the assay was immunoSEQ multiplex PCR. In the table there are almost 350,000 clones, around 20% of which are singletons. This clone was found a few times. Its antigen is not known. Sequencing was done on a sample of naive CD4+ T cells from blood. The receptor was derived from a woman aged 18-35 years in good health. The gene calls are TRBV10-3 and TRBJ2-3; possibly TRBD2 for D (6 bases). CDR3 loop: CAIREGSDTQYF. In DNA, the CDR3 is TGTGCCATCAGGGAGGGCTCGGATACGCAGTATTTT.